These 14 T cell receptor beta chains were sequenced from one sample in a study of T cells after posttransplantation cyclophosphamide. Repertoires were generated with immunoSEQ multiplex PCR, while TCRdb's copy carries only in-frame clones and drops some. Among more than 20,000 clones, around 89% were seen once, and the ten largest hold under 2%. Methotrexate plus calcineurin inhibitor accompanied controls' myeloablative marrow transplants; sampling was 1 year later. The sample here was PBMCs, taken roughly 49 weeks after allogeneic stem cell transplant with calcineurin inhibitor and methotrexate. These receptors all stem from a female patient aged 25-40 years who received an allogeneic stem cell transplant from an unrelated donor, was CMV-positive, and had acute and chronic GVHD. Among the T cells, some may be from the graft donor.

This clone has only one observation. CDR3 in DNA: TGTGCCAGCAGTTTATCGCTTATAGTCTATGGGACTAAGGACAATGAGCAGTTCTTC. This codes for CASSLSLIVYGTKDNEQFF. The rearrangement joins TRBV27 to TRBJ2-1; 7 nucleotides agree with TRBD2. V lost 0 bases to trimming and J lost 5 bases; unmatched junction nucleotides: 16. The CDR3 sequence is 19 residues long. Per germline, CDR1 MNHEY and CDR2 SMNVEV (reference sequence).

CDR3 protein: CASSLAQIRDTQYF. For the CDR3, the DNA is TGCGCCAGCAGCTTGGCACAGATCCGAGATACGCAGTATTTT. The chain couples TRBV5-1 to TRBJ2-3; no clear D gene. This CDR3 has 14 amino acids. Trimming pared 0 bases from V and 5 bases from J, leaving 10 bases between. Per germline, CDR1 SGHRS and CDR2 YFSETQ.

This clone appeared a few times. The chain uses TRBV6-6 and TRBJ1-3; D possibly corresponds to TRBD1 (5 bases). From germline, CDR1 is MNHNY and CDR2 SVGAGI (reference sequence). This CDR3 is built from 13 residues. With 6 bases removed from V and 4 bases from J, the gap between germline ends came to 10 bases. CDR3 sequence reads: CASRRTLGNTIYF. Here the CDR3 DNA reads TGTGCCAGCAGGAGGACATTAGGAAACACCATATATTTT.

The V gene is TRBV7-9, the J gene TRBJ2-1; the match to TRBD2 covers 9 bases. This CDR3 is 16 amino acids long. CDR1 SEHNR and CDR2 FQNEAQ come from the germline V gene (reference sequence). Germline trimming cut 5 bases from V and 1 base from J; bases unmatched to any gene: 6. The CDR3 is CASSPTSGPSYNEQFF. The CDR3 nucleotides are TGTGCCAGCAGCCCGACTAGCGGCCCTTCCTACAATGAGCAGTTCTTC.

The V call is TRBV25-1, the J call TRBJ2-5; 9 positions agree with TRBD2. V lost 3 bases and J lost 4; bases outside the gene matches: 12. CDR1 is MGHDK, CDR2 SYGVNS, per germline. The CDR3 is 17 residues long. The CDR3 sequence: CASSEWLAGRGGETQYF. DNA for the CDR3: TGTGCCAGCAGTGAGTGGCTAGCGGGAAGGGGAGGAGAGACCCAGTACTTC.

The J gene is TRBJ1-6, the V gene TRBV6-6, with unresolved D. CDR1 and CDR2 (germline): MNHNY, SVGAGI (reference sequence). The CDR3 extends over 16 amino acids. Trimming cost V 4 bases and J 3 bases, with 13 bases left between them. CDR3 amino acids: CASSSEGRFYNSPLHF. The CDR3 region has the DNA TGTGCCAGCAGTTCAGAGGGCCGGTTCTATAATTCACCCCTCCACTTT.

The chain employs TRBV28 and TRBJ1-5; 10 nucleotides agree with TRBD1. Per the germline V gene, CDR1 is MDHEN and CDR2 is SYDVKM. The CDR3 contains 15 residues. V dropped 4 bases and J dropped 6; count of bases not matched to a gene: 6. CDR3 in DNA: TGTGCCAGCAGTTGGGGGACAGGGGATAGTCAGCCCCAGCATTTT. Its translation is CASSWGTGDSQPQHF.

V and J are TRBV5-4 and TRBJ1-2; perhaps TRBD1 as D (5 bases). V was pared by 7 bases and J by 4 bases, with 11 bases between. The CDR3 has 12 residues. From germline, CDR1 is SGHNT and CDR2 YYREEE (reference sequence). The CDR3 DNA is TGTGCCAGCCGCTCGGGGGGCTATGGCTACACCTTC. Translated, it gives CASRSGGYGYTF.

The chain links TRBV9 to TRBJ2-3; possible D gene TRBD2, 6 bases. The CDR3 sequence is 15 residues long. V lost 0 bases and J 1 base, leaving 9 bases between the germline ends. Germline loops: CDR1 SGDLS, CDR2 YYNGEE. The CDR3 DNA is TGTGCCAGCAGCGTAGGGGGGGTTGGCACAGATACGCAGTATTTT. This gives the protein CASSVGGVGTDTQYF.

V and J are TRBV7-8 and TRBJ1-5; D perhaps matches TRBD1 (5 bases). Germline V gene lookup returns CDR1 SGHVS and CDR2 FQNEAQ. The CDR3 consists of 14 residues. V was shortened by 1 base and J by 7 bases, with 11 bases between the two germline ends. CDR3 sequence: CASSLGRVGQPQHF. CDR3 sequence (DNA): TGTGCCAGCAGCTTAGGCAGGGTGGGCCAGCCCCAGCATTTT. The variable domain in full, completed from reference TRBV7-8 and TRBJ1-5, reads GAGVSQSPRYKVAKRGQDVALRCDPISGHVSLFWYQQALGQGPEFLTYFQNEAQLDKSGLPSDRFFAERPEGSVSTLKIQRTQQEDSAVYLCASSLGRVGQPQHFGDGTRLSIL.

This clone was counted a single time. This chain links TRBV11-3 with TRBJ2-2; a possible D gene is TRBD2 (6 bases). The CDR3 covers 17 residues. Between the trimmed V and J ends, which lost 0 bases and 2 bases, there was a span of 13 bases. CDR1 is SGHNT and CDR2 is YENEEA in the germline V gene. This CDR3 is CASSLDIGGGNTGELFF. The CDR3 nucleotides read TGTGCCAGCAGCTTAGATATCGGGGGAGGCAACACCGGGGAGCTGTTTTTT. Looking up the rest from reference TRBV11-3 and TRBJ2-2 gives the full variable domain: EAGVVQSPRYKIIEKKQPVAFWCNPISGHNTLYWYLQNLGQGPELLIRYENEEAVDDSQLPKDRFSAERLKGVDSTLKIQPAELGDSAVYLCASSLDIGGGNTGELFFGEGSRLTVL.

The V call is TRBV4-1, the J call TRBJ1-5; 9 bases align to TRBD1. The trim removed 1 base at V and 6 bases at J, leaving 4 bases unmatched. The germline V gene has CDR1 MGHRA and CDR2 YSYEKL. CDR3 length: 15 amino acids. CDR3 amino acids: CASSQVQDRGQPQHF. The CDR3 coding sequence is TGCGCCAGCAGCCAAGTACAGGACAGGGGTCAGCCCCAGCATTTT.

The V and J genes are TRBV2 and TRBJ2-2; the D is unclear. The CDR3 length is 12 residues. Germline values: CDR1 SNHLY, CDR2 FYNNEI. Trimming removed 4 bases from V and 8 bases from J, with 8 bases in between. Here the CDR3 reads CASSGWRGELFF. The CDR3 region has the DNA TGTGCCAGCAGTGGTTGGAGAGGGGAGCTGTTTTTT.

The CDR3 DNA reads as TGTGCCAGTCGGGAGACAGCGAACACCGGGGAGCTGTTTTTT. It specifies CASRETANTGELFF. The rearrangement uses TRBV11-3 and TRBJ2-2; tentative D call: TRBD2 (6 bases). V shed 9 bases and J shed 0 bases, with 11 bases lying between them. Germline CDR1 SGHNT, CDR2 YENEEA. The CDR3 sequence is 14 residues long.